This T cell receptor (beta chain) comes out of a study of identical twins (dated by TCRdb to the mid-2010s). Some background on the complete study: To test whether fetal clonotypes persist, the study used deep sequencing on TCR alpha and beta repertoires from monozygotic twins, unrelated adults of various ages, and cord blood. To rule out contamination, replicate twin experiments were performed at different times with different library preparation protocols.

Every donor was a healthy Caucasian. The twin cohort consisted of three pairs of female monozygotic twins, all aged about 18 to 29 years. Miltenyi CD45RO+ enrichment and human naive T-cell isolation kits were used to isolate memory (CD45RO+) and naive T cells from PBMC. Here is what the overall study found, with its caveats: In monozygotic twins, out-of-frame TCR alpha sharing was systematically underestimated by recombination models, although the models agreed with sharing between unrelated individuals. Fewer insertions were carried by abundant cord blood beta clonotypes; a weaker similar trend was observed in young adult naive repertoires, while no such trend was observed in memory repertoires. Conclusions relied on cross-sectional statistical analysis, since the same donors could not be followed over many years. Excess twin sharing in beta out-of-frame sequences was weaker because fewer shared sequences lowered the signal-to-noise ratio. Out-of-frame TCR alpha sequences shared between twins showed an excess of low generation-probability sequences compared with coincidental sharing between unrelated individuals. Zero-insertion analyses could be partly confounded by invariant T cells such as MAIT and iNKT, although diverse VJ usage argued against such confounding for most clonotypes.

This clonotype showed up many times. The specificity of this receptor is unknown. No base quality values were provided; no much bigger clone lies one nucleotide off. For this chain, trimming is 6 bases at the V end and 1 base at the J end, and the number of junction bases without a gene match is 14. For CDR1 and CDR2, the germline V gene lists SGHAT and FQNNGV. Its CDR3 holds 17 amino acids, cysteine through phenylalanine. Left in the record is the CDR3 DNA by itself, 51 bases read in frame from the first base. Library preparation used 5' RACE. The listed sequencing device is Illumina HiSeq 2000. A universal primer binding site was introduced by template switching, and a unique molecular identifier was present in the final cDNA, enabling accurate counting of TCR cDNA molecules. First-strand cDNA for TCR alpha and beta chains was synthesized from specific primers in the conserved constant-segment region. To control for contamination, each cDNA library was double barcoded with a SMART-Mk sample barcode plus Illumina barcodes. TruSeq adapter sequences, together with Illumina sample barcodes, were added in two successive PCR steps. The TCR alpha and beta cDNA libraries were sequenced on the Illumina HiSeq platform using custom primers. In the source study's methods: MiGEC processed the raw reads to extract unique molecular identifiers, while MiXCR was used to determine the CDR3 positions. Recombination models were inferred per individual with the repgenHMM and IGoR tools using an EM algorithm. Shared clonotypes were analyzed with the tcR package in R, and sharing was normalized by the product of cloneset sizes. Out-of-frame nonproductive sequences were analyzed to study raw recombination free of thymic and clonal selection effects. The raw public reads went through TCRdb reprocessing: fastp at Q25, MiXCR clone calling, in-frame beta chains kept. Duplicate CDR3 protein sequences are folded into a single record with the most common DNA and genes. TCRdb, not the authors, supplied the V and J calls. In all, the sample holds 200,000 to 250,000 distinct CDR3 sequences, and 5.5% to 8% of those were seen once. The ten largest clonotypes hold 3.6% of the sample.

These records were also assigned to another study, of yellow fever vaccine responses in identical twins. As the second study states: According to the authors, the vaccine-induced T cell response in identical twins seemed to be partly convergent and partly specific to each individual. In identical twins, the study followed T cell clones that responded to the vaccine with precision.

This chain joins TRBV11-2 to TRBJ1-1; a stretch of 7 junction bases matches TRBD1. The TCR comes from a young woman in good health. The sequenced sample consisted of memory (CD45RO+) T cells sorted from blood. The cell subset or site label, read with the paper, signifies: CD45RO+ enriched T cells. The sequence in DNA is TGTGCCAGCAGGACCGGACAGGACCCTTTGCCGAACACTGAAGCTTTCTTT. Translated, it reads CASRTGQDPLPNTEAFF.